This record concerns one T cell receptor (beta chain) sequence. Its antigen is unknown. From the reads, TCRdb called clonotypes with MiXCR, one entry per CDR3 protein. The sample has approximately 770,000 distinct CDR3 sequences, 25% to 35% seen once; the top ten hold around 12%. These data originate in a study of T cell repertoires in cytomegalovirus infection. The overall study: Well-studied HLA-B-restricted epitopes and recently identified HLA-C-restricted epitopes of CMV were both used in the study. CMV infection and matching HLA type were both indicated by public TCR beta signatures. Study-level results: Frequencies of public TCR beta families were cumulated, and this identified carriers of CMV plus the relevant HLA. CMV-specific HLA-C-restricted TCR beta clonotypes dominated the ex vivo response.

CDR1 is SGHVS, CDR2 FNYEAQ, per germline. CDR3 length equals 13 residues. Trimming removed 8 bases at V and 2 bases at J, with 11 bases between. The input for sequencing was cultured CD8+ T cells from PBMCs, taken from culture after CMV antigen stimulation. This chain connects TRBV7-6 to TRBJ2-3; no reliable D call. The sequence derives from a human donor in good health (CMV status not recorded). Some clones in this sample may be carry-over from other donors' samples. The CDR3: CASSVWTTDTQYF. CDR3 DNA sequence: TGTGCCAGCTCTGTTTGGACCACAGATACGCAGTATTTT.